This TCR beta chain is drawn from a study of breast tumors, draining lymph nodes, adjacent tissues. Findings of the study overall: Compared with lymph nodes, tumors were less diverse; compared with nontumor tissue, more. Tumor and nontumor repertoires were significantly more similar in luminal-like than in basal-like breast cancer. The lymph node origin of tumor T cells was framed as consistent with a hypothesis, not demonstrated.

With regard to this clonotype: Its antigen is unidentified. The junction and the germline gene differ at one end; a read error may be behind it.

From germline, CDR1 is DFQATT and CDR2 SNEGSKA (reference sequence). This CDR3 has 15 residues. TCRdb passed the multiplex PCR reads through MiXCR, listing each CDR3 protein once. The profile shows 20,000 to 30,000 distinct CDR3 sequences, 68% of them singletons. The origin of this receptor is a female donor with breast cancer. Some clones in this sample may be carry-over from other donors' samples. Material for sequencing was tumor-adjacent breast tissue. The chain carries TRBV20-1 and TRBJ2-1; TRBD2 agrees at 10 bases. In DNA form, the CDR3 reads TGCAGTGCTAGAGATCTAGCGGGAGTTGGCAATGAGCAGTTCTTT. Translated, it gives CSARDLAGVGNEQFF.